This entry features one T cell receptor beta chain sequence. Its antigen is still unknown. These data belong to a study of T cells after yellow fever vaccination. Findings and caveats of the study: After the booster, around 95% of CD4 and 88% of CD8 primary-response clones were re-detected.

TCR cDNA was made by 5'RACE template switching, adding a universal primer site and UMIs. One entry per CDR3 protein results from TCRdb running MiXCR on the 5' RACE reads. The table has 230,000 or so distinct CDR3 sequences, approximately 6.8% seen once; the top ten hold about 0.95%. Trimming took 1 base from V and 3 from J; bases not matched to a gene: 5. The CDR3 extends over 15 amino acids. CDR1 LGHDT and CDR2 YNNKEL come from the germline V gene (reference sequence). The rearrangement uses TRBV3-1 and TRBJ1-1, with TRBD1 matching 7 bases. The clonotype comes from a man aged 25 to 40 who received the YFV17D yellow fever vaccine. Source: CD4+ T cells sorted from PBMCs, taken on the day of the yellow fever booster vaccination. CDR3 bases: TGTGCCAGCAGCCAAGGCGACAGGGTTTACACTGAAGCTTTCTTT. It is translated as CASSQGDRVYTEAFF. The variable domain in full, completed from reference TRBV3-1 and TRBJ1-1, reads DTAVSQTPKYLVTQMGNDKSIKCEQNLGHDTMYWYKQDSKKFLKIMFSYNNKELIINETVPNRFSPKSPDKAHLNLHINSLELGDSAVYFCASSQGDRVYTEAFFGQGTRLTVV.